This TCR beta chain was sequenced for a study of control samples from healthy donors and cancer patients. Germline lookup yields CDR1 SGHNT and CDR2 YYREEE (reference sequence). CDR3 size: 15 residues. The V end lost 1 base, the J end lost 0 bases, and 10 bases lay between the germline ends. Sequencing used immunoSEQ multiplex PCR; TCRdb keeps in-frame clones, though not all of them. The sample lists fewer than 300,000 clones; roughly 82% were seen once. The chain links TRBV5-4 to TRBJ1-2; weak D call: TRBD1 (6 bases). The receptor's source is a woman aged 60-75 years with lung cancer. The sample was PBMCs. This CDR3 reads CASSLSSGANYGYTF. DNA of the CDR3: TGTGCCAGCAGCTTGTCTTCAGGGGCTAACTATGGCTACACCTTC.